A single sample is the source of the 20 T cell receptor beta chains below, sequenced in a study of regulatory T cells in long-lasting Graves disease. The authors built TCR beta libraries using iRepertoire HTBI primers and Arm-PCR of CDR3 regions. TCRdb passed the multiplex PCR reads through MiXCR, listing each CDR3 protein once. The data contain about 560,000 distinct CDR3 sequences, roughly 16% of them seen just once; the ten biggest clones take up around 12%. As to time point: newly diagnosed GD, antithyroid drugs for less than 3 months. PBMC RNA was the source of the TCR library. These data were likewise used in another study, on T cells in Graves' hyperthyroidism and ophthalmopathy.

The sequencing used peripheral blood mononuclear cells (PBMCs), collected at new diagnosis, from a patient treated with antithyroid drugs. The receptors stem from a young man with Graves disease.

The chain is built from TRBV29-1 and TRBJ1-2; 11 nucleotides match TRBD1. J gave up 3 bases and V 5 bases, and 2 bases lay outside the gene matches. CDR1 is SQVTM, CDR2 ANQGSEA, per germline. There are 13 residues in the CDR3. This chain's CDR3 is CSVRDRGDYGYTF. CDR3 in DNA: TGCAGCGTTAGGGACAGGGGGGACTATGGCTACACCTTC. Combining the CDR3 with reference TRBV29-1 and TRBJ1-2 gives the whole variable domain SAVISQKPSRDICQRGTSLTIQCQVDSQVTMMFWYRQQPGQSLTLIATANQGSEATYESGFVIDKFPISRPNLTFSTLTVSNMSPEDSSIYLCSVRDRGDYGYTFGSGTRLTVV.

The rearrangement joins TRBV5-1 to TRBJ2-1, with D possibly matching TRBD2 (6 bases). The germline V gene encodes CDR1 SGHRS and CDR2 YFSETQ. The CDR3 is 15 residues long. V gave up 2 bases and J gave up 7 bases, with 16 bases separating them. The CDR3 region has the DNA TGCGCCAGCAGCTTCGGGGGAAGCGCGACGAATGAGCAGTTCTTC. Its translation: CASSFGGSATNEQFF.

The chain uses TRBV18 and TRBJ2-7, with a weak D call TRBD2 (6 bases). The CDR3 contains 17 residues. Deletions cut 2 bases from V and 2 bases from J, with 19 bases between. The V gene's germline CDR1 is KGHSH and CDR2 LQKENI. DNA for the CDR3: TGTGCCAGCTCACCAGCGGGAAGGCAGACCGCAGCCTACGAGCAGTACTTC. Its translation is CASSPAGRQTAAYEQYF.

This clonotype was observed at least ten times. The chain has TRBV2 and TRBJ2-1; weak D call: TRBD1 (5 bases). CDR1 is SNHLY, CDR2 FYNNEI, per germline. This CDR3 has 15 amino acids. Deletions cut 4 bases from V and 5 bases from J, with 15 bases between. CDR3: CASSVVRVSHNEQFF. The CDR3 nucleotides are TGTGCCAGCAGTGTGGTCAGGGTAAGCCACAATGAGCAGTTCTTC.

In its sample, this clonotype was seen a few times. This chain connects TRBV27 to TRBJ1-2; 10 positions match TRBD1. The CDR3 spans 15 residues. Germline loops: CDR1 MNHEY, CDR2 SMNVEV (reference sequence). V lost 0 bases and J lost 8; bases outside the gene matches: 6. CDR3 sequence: CASSLSPGQGRGYTF. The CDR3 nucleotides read TGTGCCAGCAGTTTATCCCCGGGACAGGGGCGCGGCTACACCTTC.

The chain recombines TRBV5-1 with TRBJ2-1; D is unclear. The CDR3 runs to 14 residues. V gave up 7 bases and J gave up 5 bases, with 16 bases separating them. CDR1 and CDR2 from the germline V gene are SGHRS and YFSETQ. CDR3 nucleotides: TGCGCCAGCCGGTTCACACTGGGGAACAATGAGCAGTTCTTC. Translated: CASRFTLGNNEQFF. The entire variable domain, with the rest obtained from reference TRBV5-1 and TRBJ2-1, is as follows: KAGVTQTPRYLIKTRGQQVTLSCSPISGHRSVSWYQQTPGQGLQFLFEYFSETQRNKGNFPGRFSGRQFSNSRSEMNVSTLELGDSALYLCASRFTLGNNEQFFGPGTRLTVL.

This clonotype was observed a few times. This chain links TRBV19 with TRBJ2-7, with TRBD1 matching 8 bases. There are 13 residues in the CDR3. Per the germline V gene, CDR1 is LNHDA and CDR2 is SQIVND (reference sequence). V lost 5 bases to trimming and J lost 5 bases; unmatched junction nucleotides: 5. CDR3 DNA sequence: TGTGCCAGTAGTCCTCTGGACAGGGACGAGCAGTACTTC. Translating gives CASSPLDRDEQYF. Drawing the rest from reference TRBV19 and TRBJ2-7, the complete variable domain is DGGITQSPKYLFRKEGQNVTLSCEQNLNHDAMYWYRQDPGQGLRLIYYSQIVNDFQKGDIAEGYSVSREKKESFPLTVTSAQKNPTAFYLCASSPLDRDEQYFGPGTRLTVT.

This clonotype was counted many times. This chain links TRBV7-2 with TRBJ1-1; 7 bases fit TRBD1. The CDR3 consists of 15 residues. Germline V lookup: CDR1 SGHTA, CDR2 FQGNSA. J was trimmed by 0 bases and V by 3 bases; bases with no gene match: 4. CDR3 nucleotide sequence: TGTGCCAGCAGCTTCGGCGGGACAGTGAACACTGAAGCTTTCTTT. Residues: CASSFGGTVNTEAFF.

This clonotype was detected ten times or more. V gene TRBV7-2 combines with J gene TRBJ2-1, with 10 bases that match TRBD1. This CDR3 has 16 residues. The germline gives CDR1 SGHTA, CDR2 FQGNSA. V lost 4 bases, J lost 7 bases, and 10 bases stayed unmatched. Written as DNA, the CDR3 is TGTGCCAGCAGCTCAACCCGGGGACAGGGGTTAAATGAGCAGTTCTTC. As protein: CASSSTRGQGLNEQFF.

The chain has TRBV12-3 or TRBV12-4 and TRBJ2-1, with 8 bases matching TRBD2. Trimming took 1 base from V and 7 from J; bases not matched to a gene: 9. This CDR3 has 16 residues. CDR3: CASSLVPAGALNEQFF. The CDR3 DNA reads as TGTGCCAGCAGTTTAGTTCCAGCGGGAGCATTAAATGAGCAGTTCTTC.

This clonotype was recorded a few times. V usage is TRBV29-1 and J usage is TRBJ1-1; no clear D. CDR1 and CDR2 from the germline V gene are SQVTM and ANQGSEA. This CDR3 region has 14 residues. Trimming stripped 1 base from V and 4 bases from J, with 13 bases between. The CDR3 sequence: CSVEGSKTGTEAFF. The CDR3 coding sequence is TGCAGCGTTGAAGGTTCCAAAACGGGCACTGAAGCTTTCTTT. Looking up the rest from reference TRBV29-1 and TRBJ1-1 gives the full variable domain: SAVISQKPSRDICQRGTSLTIQCQVDSQVTMMFWYRQQPGQSLTLIATANQGSEATYESGFVIDKFPISRPNLTFSTLTVSNMSPEDSSIYLCSVEGSKTGTEAFFGQGTRLTVV.

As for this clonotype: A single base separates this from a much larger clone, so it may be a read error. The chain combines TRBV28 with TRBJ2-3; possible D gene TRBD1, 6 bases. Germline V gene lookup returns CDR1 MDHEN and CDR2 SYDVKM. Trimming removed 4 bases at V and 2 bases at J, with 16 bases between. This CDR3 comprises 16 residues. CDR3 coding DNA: TGTGCCAGCAGTTACAACTACAGGGATCCCACAGATACGCAGTATTTT. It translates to CASSYNYRDPTDTQYF.

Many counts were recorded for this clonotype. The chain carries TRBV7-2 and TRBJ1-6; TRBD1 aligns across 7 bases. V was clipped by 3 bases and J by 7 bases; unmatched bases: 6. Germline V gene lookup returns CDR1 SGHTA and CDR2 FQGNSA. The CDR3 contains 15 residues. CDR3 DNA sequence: TGTGCCAGCAGCTTCTCGGGACAGACAAATTCACCCCTCCACTTT. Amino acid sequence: CASSFSGQTNSPLHF. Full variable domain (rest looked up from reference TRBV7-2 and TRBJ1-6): GAGVSQSPSNKVTEKGKDVELRCDPISGHTALYWYRQSLGQGLEFLIYFQGNSAPDKSGLPSDRFSAERTGGSVSTLTIQRTQQEDSAVYLCASSFSGQTNSPLHFGNGTRLTVT.

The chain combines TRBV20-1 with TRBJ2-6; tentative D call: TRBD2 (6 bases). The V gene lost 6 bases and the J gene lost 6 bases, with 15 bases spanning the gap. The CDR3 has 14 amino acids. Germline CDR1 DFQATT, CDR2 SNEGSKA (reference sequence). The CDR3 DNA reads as TGCAGTGCACAGGAGTGGGGGGAGGCCAACGTCCTGACTTTC. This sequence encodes CSAQEWGEANVLTF.

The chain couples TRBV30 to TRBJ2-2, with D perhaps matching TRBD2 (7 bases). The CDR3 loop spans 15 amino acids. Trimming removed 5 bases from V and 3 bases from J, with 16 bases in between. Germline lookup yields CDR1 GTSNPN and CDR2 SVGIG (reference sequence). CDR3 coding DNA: TGTGCCTGGGCTCGTCGGGGGGCCGACACCGGGGAGCTGTTTTTT. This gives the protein CAWARRGADTGELFF.

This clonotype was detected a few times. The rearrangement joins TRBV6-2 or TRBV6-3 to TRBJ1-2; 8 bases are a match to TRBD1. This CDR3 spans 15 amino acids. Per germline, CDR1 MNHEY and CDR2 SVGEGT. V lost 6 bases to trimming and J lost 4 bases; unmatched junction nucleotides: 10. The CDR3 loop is CASSPWAGGAYGYTF. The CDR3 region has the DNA TGTGCCAGCAGCCCCTGGGCAGGGGGCGCCTATGGCTACACCTTC.

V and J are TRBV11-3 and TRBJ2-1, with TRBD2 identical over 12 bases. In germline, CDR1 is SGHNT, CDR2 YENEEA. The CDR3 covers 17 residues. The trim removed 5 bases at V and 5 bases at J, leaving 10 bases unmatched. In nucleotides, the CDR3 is TGTGCCAGCAGCCGCGTACTAGCGGGAGGACAGGACAATGAGCAGTTCTTC. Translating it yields CASSRVLAGGQDNEQFF.

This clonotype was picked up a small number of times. CDR3 amino acids: CASSPYSGTDTQYF. As DNA, the CDR3 is TGTGCCAGCAGCCCTTATAGCGGCACAGATACGCAGTATTTT. The gene calls are TRBV12-3 or TRBV12-4 and TRBJ2-3; the D gene is possibly TRBD2 (5 bases). Trimming took off 6 bases at V and 1 base at J, with 11 bases between the two ends. The CDR3 is 14 amino acids.

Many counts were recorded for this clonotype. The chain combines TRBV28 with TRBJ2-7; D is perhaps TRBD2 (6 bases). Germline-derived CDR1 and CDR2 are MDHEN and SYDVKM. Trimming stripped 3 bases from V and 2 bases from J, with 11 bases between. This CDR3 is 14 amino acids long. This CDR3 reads CASSLNGGTYEQYF. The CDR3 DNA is TGTGCCAGCAGTTTGAACGGCGGGACCTACGAGCAGTACTTC.

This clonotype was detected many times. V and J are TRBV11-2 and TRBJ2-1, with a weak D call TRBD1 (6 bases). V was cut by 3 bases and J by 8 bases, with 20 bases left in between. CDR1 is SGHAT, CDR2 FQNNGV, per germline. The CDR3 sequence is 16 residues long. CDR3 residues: CASSFPNQGLGYEQFF. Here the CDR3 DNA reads TGTGCCAGCAGCTTCCCTAATCAGGGGTTAGGGTATGAGCAGTTCTTC.